These 7 T cell receptor beta chains were sequenced from one sample in a study of cytomegalovirus exposure and HLA in healthy donors. PCR was performed using 60 Vbeta and 13 Jbeta primers. Libraries were prepared by immunoSEQ multiplex PCR; TCRdb keeps only in-frame clonotypes and omits some of them. The sample includes 50,000 to 65,000 clones, over 60% seen only once; the top ten take about 23%. The sample comprised PBMCs. The receptors were gathered from a man in his fifties in good health and CMV-seropositive.

The rearrangement uses TRBV11-2 and TRBJ2-7; D is possibly TRBD2 (6 bases). Germline lookup yields CDR1 SGHAT and CDR2 FQNNGV. CDR3 length equals 14 residues. The V end was cut by 5 bases, the J end by 3 bases, with 14 bases between. The CDR3, as DNA: TGTGCCAGCAGCGTGGGACTCTCTTACTACGAGCAGTACTTC. It codes for CASSVGLSYYEQYF.

The CDR3 region has the DNA TGTGCCAGCAGTTTTAACTCCGACCGAGGTGAAGCTTTCTTT. Protein: CASSFNSDRGEAFF. The genes are TRBV27 and TRBJ1-1; D is undetermined. The V end was cut by 3 bases, the J end by 7 bases, with 15 bases between. From germline, CDR1 is MNHEY and CDR2 SMNVEV (reference sequence). The CDR3 is 14 residues long.

This clone was counted between two and nine times. V is TRBV7-6 and J is TRBJ1-1, with 8 bases lining up with TRBD1. This CDR3 is 15 amino acids long. The germline gives CDR1 SGHVS, CDR2 FNYEAQ. The V segment lost 6 bases and the J segment 2 bases; nucleotides outside the gene matches: 8. CDR3 in DNA: TGTGCCAGCAGAAAGGTGCAGGGGGCAAACACTGAAGCTTTCTTT. Its protein is CASRKVQGANTEAFF.

The V and J genes are TRBV7-8 and TRBJ1-2; perhaps TRBD1 as D (6 bases). There are 15 residues in the CDR3. Germline V gene lookup returns CDR1 SGHVS and CDR2 FQNEAQ. The germline V and J ends were trimmed by 0 bases and 9 bases, with 17 bases remaining between them. Written as DNA, the CDR3 is TGTGCCAGCAGCTTAGCGGCCCGCAGGGGTGGAAGCTACACCTTC. Residues: CASSLAARRGGSYTF.

The chain employs TRBV4-1 and TRBJ1-2, with D perhaps matching TRBD1 (6 bases). The length of the CDR3 is 15 residues. Trimming took off 0 bases at V and 1 base at J, with 9 bases between the two ends. The germline V gene has CDR1 MGHRA and CDR2 YSYEKL. The CDR3 DNA is TGCGCCAGCAGCCAAGAGGACAGCCTTAACTATGGCTACACCTTC. Amino acid sequence: CASSQEDSLNYGYTF.

This rearrangement joins TRBV6-1 to TRBJ2-3, with D possibly TRBD2 on 5 matching bases. Between the trimmed V and J ends, which lost 3 bases and 7 bases, there was a span of 14 bases. In germline, CDR1 is MNHNS, CDR2 SASEGT. The CDR3 extends over 14 amino acids. As DNA, the CDR3 is TGTGCCAGCAGTGAGTGGGAGCCCCCGAATACGCAGTATTTT. Translated, it gives CASSEWEPPNTQYF.

This chain uses TRBV7-6 with TRBJ2-7, with 10 bases aligning to TRBD2. This CDR3 has 15 amino acids. The V segment lost 0 bases and the J segment 6 bases; nucleotides outside the gene matches: 5. Germline assignment: CDR1 SGHVS and CDR2 FNYEAQ. Written as DNA, the CDR3 is TGTGCCAGCAGCTTAGCTTCTAGCGGGAGATTCGAGCAGTACTTC. This sequence encodes CASSLASSGRFEQYF.